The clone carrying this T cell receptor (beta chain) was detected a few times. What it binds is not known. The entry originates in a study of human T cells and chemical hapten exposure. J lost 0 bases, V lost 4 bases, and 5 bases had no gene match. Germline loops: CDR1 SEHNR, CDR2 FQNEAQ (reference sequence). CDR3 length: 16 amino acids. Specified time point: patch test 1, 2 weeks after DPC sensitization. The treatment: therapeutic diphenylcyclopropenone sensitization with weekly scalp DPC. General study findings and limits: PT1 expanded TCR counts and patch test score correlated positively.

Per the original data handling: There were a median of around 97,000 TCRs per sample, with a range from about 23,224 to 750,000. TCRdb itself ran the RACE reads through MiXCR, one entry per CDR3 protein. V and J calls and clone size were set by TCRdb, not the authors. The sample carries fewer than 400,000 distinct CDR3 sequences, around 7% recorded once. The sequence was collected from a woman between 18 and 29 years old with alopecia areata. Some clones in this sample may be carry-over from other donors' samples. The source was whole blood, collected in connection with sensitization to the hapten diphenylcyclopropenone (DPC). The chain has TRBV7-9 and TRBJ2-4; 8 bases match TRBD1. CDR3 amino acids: CASSSQGVIAKNIQYF. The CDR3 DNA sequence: TGTGCCAGCAGCTCACAGGGGGTGATAGCCAAAAACATTCAGTACTTC.